The next 8 T cell receptor beta chains were all read from a single sample in a study of chemoradiotherapy in HPV16-positive cancers. TCRdb's table, derived via immunoSEQ multiplex PCR, lists solely in-frame clones and lacks some. This table holds about 24,000 clones, about 90% found once. The sequences come from blood, collected from a patient who underwent chemoradiotherapy. These receptors were taken from a human donor with HPV-associated anogenital cancer.

The rearrangement joins TRBV5-6 to TRBJ2-7, with 8 bases identical to TRBD2. The CDR3 is 15 residues long. Losses at the gene ends were 0 bases for V and 3 bases for J; bases not matched to a gene: 5. In germline, CDR1 is SGHDT, CDR2 YYEEEE. CDR3 in amino acids: CASSLALTSDYEQYF. As DNA, the CDR3 is TGTGCCAGCAGCTTGGCCTTGACTAGCGACTACGAGCAGTACTTC.

The genes are TRBV10-3 and TRBJ2-7, with no clear D. This CDR3 has 15 amino acids. Trimming took 0 bases from V and 4 from J, leaving 13 bases between them. Germline CDR1 and CDR2: ENHRY and SYGVKD. In nucleotides, the CDR3 is TGTGCCATCAGTGAGTCGTTGGCAGGTAAATACGAGCAGTACTTC. Protein product: CAISESLAGKYEQYF.

The CDR3 loop is CASSQTTGSHNEQFF. CDR3 in DNA: TGTGCCAGCAGCCAAACGACGGGGAGTCACAATGAGCAGTTCTTC. The rearrangement joins TRBV5-4 to TRBJ2-1; a weak D match, TRBD2 (5 bases). CDR3 length: 15 amino acids. Germline values: CDR1 SGHNT, CDR2 YYREEE (reference sequence). Trimming cost V 4 bases and J 5 bases, with 16 bases left between them.

This rearrangement joins TRBV7-2 to TRBJ2-5; D may be TRBD1 (5 bases). The CDR3 is 13 residues long. V dropped 1 base and J dropped 8 bases, with 11 bases sitting between them. Germline loops: CDR1 SGHTA, CDR2 FQGNSA. The CDR3 nucleotides read TGTGCCAGCAGCTTAGAACAGGAAAGTACCCAGTACTTC. Its protein product is CASSLEQESTQYF. The full variable domain, rest sourced from reference TRBV7-2 and TRBJ2-5, is GAGVSQSPSNKVTEKGKDVELRCDPISGHTALYWYRQSLGQGLEFLIYFQGNSAPDKSGLPSDRFSAERTGGSVSTLTIQRTQQEDSAVYLCASSLEQESTQYFGPGTRLLVL.

V and J are TRBV19 and TRBJ2-7, with 11 bases matching TRBD2. Trimming removed 4 bases from V and 7 bases from J; junction bases left unmatched: 9. The CDR3 consists of 15 residues. Germline loops: CDR1 LNHDA, CDR2 SQIVND (reference sequence). CDR3 residues: CASSRFVGLAVEQYF. The CDR3 DNA reads as TGTGCCAGTAGTAGATTCGTGGGACTAGCGGTAGAGCAGTACTTC.

This clone turned up a few times. The gene calls are TRBV19 and TRBJ1-1, with D hard to call. Germline V gene sequence: CDR1 LNHDA, CDR2 SQIVND (reference sequence). This CDR3 comprises 14 residues. The V end was cut by 3 bases, the J end by 0 bases, with 8 bases between. The CDR3 sequence is CASSMISLNTEAFF. CDR3 bases: TGTGCCAGTAGTATGATTTCGCTGAACACTGAAGCTTTCTTT.

This chain uses TRBV6-1 with TRBJ2-1, with TRBD2 identical over 10 bases. Unmatched junction bases numbered 8, after V lost 2 bases and J lost 4 bases. Per the germline V gene, CDR1 is MNHNS and CDR2 is SASEGT. The CDR3 runs to 17 residues. CDR3: CASSELVSGGMYNEQFF. The DNA of the CDR3 is TGTGCCAGCAGTGAACTGGTTAGCGGGGGGATGTACAATGAGCAGTTCTTC.

This clone was counted only a few times. This sequence joins TRBV30 and TRBJ1-1, with D unresolved. The length of the CDR3 is 12 residues. V shed 4 bases and J shed 1 base, with 7 bases lying between them. Germline V CDR1 and CDR2: GTSNPN, SVGIG (reference sequence). The CDR3 sequence is CAWKRANTEAFF. The CDR3 nucleotides are TGTGCCTGGAAAAGGGCGAACACTGAAGCTTTCTTT.